This is a list of T cell receptor beta chains from one sample in a study of post-analysis software for immune sequencing data. TCRdb reprocessed the PCR reads via MiXCR and lists one record per CDR3 protein. Of hundreds of thousands of distinct CDR3 sequences in the sample, 39% were seen once. The source material was blood. All receptors come from a girl aged 2-10 years with multiple sclerosis. Both conserved end residues are trimmed from each CDR3. The order of the fields is V gene, J gene, clone size, CDR3 protein. Clone size, where shown, is once, few, many, or a class for clones that have expanded.

TRBV5-1,TRBJ2-5,few,ASSYRTSGAETQY
TRBV5-1,TRBJ1-1,few,ASSLKGEDTEAF
TRBV29-1,TRBJ2-7,NA,SVEAGHPYEQY
TRBV7-2,TRBJ2-1,NA,ASSFRQGAPNEQF
TRBV15,TRBJ2-3,NA,ATSRDFGGITDTQY
TRBV12-3/TRBV12-4,TRBJ2-6,many,ASSLSSGANVLT
TRBV4-3,TRBJ2-1,few,ASSLSLAGSYNEQF
TRBV10-3,TRBJ1-5,few,AISPEGGDQPQH
TRBV15,TRBJ2-1,few,ATSSPPLSSYNEQF
TRBV7-9,TRBJ1-2,few,ASSFPNYGYT
TRBV28,TRBJ2-1,few,ASSPSGPASYNEQF
TRBV27,TRBJ2-7,NA,ASSLQGYTYEQY
TRBV5-1,TRBJ1-6,NA,ASSYRDRANSPLH
TRBV24-1,TRBJ2-1,NA,ATANRDGLAVGMNEQF
TRBV10-3,TRBJ2-1,NA,AISDAGGVNEQF
TRBV28,NA,NA,ASLVPGVPYEQY
TRBV19,TRBJ2-1,NA,ASSGLNGDEQF
TRBV5-1,TRBJ1-1,few,ASSLGLQKTEAF
TRBV12-3/TRBV12-4,TRBJ2-5,NA,ASSLIWETQY
TRBV2,TRBJ1-2,NA,ANPGVTVNYGYT
TRBV20-1,TRBJ2-7,NA,SASRALIYEQY
TRBV10-3,TRBJ2-7,NA,ALGDGRSHEQY
TRBV6-5,TRBJ2-3,few,ASSYSIWWESDTQY
TRBV7-3,TRBJ2-3,NA,ASRGDTDTQY
TRBV28,TRBJ2-3,NA,ASSFPGEPSTDTQY
TRBV7-9,TRBJ1-1,once,ASSLAGRGAGRWNTEAF
TRBV6-6,NA,NA,ASSGTGGTYEQY
TRBV27,TRBJ2-6,NA,ASSSFGTSWRWGANVLT
TRBV2,TRBJ1-1,NA,ASSERRRDTEAF
TRBV12-3/TRBV12-4,TRBJ2-7,few,ASSLRGTGHHEQY
TRBV7-2,TRBJ2-3,NA,ASTQGGGEPAQY
TRBV27,TRBJ1-2,NA,ASSSLPKTGGYGYT
TRBV2,TRBJ2-7,NA,ASSEEAGGGHEQY
TRBV12-3/TRBV12-4,TRBJ1-1,once,ASSPQGGAGTEAF
TRBV3-1,TRBJ1-1,NA,ASSPLGQYMNTEAF
TRBV7-2,TRBJ2-5,NA,ASSPGVRSRETQY
TRBV6-6,TRBJ2-1,NA,ASSYSDGSEQF
TRBV9,TRBJ2-5,NA,ASSVGSSGREQY
TRBV6-6,TRBJ1-5,NA,ASSPPQGANQPQH
TRBV3-1,TRBJ1-4,few,ASSQVRGHEEKLF
TRBV5-4,TRBJ2-1,NA,ASSEGLAGNYYNEQF
TRBV28,TRBJ1-1,many,ASSLQGIYTEAF
TRBV6-2/TRBV6-3,TRBJ2-7,NA,ASSYRSSGMYEQY
TRBV20-1,TRBJ1-1,few,SARKPGQGSTEAF
TRBV6-1,TRBJ2-7,few,ASSEGYGAAYEQY
TRBV5-6,TRBJ2-5,NA,ASSLGASSGGAPETQY
TRBV6-1,NA,few,ASSGRVGVSVNEQY
TRBV5-1,TRBJ1-2,few,ASSPEGIQGANGYT
TRBV5-1,TRBJ1-2,NA,ASSSRDRGTVYGYT
TRBV18,TRBJ1-1,NA,ASSRDLVNTEAF
TRBV12-3/TRBV12-4,TRBJ1-1,few,ATVGQISGEAF
TRBV20-1,TRBJ2-7,NA,SARDPSGGNYEQY
TRBV24-1,TRBJ2-5,NA,ATSDPSGGRQETQY
TRBV27,NA,once,ASSLFGGLGYEQY
TRBV7-9,TRBJ1-1,NA,ASSSWDRADTEAF
TRBV11-2,TRBJ2-3,many,ASSLEGAGAVPDTQY
TRBV3-1,TRBJ2-1,NA,ASSKTGTSGDPEQF
TRBV7-6,TRBJ1-1,NA,ASSLVLGEGTEAF